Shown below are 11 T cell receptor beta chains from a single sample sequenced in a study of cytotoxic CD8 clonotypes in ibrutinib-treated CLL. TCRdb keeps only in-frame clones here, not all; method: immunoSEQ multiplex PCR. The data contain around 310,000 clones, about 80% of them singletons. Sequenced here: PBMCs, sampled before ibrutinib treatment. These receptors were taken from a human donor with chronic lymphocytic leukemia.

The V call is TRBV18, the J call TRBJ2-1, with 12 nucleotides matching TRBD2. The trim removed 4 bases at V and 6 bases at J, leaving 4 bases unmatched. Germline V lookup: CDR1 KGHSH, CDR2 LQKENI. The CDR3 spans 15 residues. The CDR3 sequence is CASSLTSGSGNEQFF. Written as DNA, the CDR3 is TGTGCCAGCTCACTGACTAGCGGGAGTGGCAATGAGCAGTTCTTC.

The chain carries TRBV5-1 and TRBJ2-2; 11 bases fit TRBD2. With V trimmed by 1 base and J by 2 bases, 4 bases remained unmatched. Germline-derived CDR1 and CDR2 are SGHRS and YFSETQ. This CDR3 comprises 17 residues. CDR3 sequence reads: CASSLWLAGGNTGELFF. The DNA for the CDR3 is TGCGCCAGCAGCTTGTGGCTAGCGGGAGGAAACACCGGGGAGCTGTTTTTT. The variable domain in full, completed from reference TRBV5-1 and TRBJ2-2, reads KAGVTQTPRYLIKTRGQQVTLSCSPISGHRSVSWYQQTPGQGLQFLFEYFSETQRNKGNFPGRFSGRQFSNSRSEMNVSTLELGDSALYLCASSLWLAGGNTGELFFGEGSRLTVL.

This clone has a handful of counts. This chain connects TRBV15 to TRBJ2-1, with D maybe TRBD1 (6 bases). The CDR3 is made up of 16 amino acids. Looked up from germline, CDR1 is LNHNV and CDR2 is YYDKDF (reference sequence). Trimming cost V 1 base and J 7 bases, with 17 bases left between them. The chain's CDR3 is CATSRGRTAVLNEQFF. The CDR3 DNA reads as TGTGCCACCAGCAGAGGACGGACAGCTGTTTTGAATGAGCAGTTCTTC.

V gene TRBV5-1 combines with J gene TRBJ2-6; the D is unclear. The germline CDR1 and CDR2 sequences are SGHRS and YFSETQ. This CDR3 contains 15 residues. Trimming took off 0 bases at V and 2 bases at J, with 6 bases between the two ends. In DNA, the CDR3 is TGCGCCAGCAGCTTGGACCCGGCTGGGGCCAACGTCCTGACTTTC. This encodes CASSLDPAGANVLTF.

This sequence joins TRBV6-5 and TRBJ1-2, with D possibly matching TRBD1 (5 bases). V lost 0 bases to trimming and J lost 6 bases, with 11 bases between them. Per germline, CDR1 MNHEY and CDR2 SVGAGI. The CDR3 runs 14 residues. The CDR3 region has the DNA TGTGCCAGCAGTTACTCGAGTTCCAGGGATGGCTACACCTTC. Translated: CASSYSSSRDGYTF.

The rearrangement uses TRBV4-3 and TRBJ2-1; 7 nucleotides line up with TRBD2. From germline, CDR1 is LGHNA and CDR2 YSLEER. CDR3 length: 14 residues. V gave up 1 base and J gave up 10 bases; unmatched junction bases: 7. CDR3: CASSQVSSGTEQFF. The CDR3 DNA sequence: TGCGCCAGCAGCCAAGTATCTAGCGGCACCGAGCAGTTCTTC.

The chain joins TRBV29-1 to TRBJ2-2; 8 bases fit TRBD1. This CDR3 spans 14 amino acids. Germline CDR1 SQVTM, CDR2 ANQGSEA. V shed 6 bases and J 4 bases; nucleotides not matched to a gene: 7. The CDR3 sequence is CSVERTGTTGELFF. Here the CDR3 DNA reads TGCAGCGTCGAAAGGACAGGGACCACCGGGGAGCTGTTTTTT.

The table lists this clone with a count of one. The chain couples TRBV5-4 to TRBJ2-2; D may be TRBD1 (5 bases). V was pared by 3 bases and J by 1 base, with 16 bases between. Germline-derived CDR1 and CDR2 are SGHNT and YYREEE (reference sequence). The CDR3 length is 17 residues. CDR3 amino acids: CASSWNGRVENTGELFF. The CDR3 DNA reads TGTGCCAGCAGCTGGAACGGCAGGGTGGAGAACACCGGGGAGCTGTTTTTT.

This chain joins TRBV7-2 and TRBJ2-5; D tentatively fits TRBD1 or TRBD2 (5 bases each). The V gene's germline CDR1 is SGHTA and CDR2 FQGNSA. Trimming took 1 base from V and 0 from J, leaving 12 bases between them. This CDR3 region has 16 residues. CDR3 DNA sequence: TGTGCCAGCAGCTTAGTGGGGGACCTGTACCAAGAGACCCAGTACTTC. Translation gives CASSLVGDLYQETQYF.

The CDR3 DNA follows: TGTGCCTGGAGCCGAATCGGGGGGCCCCACAATGAGCAGTTCTTC. Protein: CAWSRIGGPHNEQFF. V and J are TRBV30 and TRBJ2-1, with D perhaps TRBD2 (7 bases). Looked up from germline, CDR1 is GTSNPN and CDR2 is SVGIG (reference sequence). The CDR3 is 15 residues long. V lost 3 bases to trimming and J lost 5 bases, with 17 bases between them.

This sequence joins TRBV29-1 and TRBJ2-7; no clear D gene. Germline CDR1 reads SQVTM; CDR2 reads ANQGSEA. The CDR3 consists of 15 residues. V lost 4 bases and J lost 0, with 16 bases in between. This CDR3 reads CSVVPMNTYSYEQYF. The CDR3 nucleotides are TGCAGCGTTGTCCCTATGAATACATACTCCTACGAGCAGTACTTC.